These 12 T cell receptor beta chains were all obtained from the same sample, sequenced in a study of blood T cells in healthy people across ages. Then a second PCR, running about 7 to 11 cycles, was carried out with a sample-barcoded 5' primer and a J-beta primer mix. TCRdb called the 5' RACE reads again in MiXCR, with one record for every CDR3 protein. There are 650,000 or so distinct CDR3 sequences in the sample; 52% occur only once, and approximately 13% lies in the top ten. Sequenced: blood. The receptors shown here come from a woman aged 80 or over in good health.

Ten or more counts support this clonotype. The chain carries TRBV5-1 and TRBJ2-6; 8 bases agree with TRBD1. Germline V CDR1 and CDR2: SGHRS, YFSETQ. Trimming removed 4 bases from V and 0 bases from J; junction bases left unmatched: 3. CDR3 length: 16 amino acids. CDR3 in amino acids: CASSQDRGSGANVLTF. The CDR3 DNA is TGCGCCAGCAGCCAAGACAGGGGCTCTGGGGCCAACGTCCTGACTTTC.

This clonotype showed up just a few times. The J gene is TRBJ2-4, the V gene TRBV14; 8 nucleotides match TRBD2. Germline lookup yields CDR1 SGHDN and CDR2 FVKESK. CDR3 size: 16 residues. V lost 4 bases and J lost 0; bases outside the gene matches: 5. CDR3 in amino acids: CASSRSGSIAKNIQYF. CDR3 DNA sequence: TGTGCCAGCAGCCGGAGCGGGAGTATAGCCAAAAACATTCAGTACTTC. The complete variable domain, with remaining parts taken from reference TRBV14 and TRBJ2-4, reads EAGVTQFPSHSVIEKGQTVTLRCDPISGHDNLYWYRRVMGKEIKFLLHFVKESKQDESGMPNNRFLAERTGGTYSTLKVQPAELEDSGVYFCASSRSGSIAKNIQYFGAGTRLSVL.

Many counts were recorded for this clonotype. This chain uses TRBV2 with TRBJ2-1; D call uncertain. The V and J ends lost 2 bases and 8 bases respectively, with 4 bases between them. This CDR3 comprises 11 residues. Germline values: CDR1 SNHLY, CDR2 FYNNEI. The CDR3 here is CASSELDEQFF. The CDR3 DNA reads TGTGCCAGCAGTGAATTAGATGAGCAGTTCTTC.

This clonotype was seen a handful of times. The chain links TRBV18 to TRBJ2-3, with 8 bases matching TRBD2. V lost 4 bases and J lost 6; bases outside the gene matches: 3. CDR1 is KGHSH and CDR2 is LQKENI in the germline V gene. The CDR3 runs to 13 residues. CDR3 sequence (DNA): TGTGCCAGCTCACAAAGACTAGCGGATACGCAGTATTTT. Translated: CASSQRLADTQYF.

Notes on this clonotype: Since a much larger clone is just one base distant, this may be a read error. The chain has TRBV5-1 and TRBJ2-3, with TRBD1 as a possible D gene (5 bases). CDR1 and CDR2 (germline): SGHRS, YFSETQ. This CDR3 contains 17 residues. CDR3 protein: CAGSWEHRRTSTDTQYF. CDR3 bases: TGCGCCGGCAGCTGGGAACACAGGCGAACTAGCACAGATACGCAGTATTTT.

This clonotype came up many times. V is TRBV28 and J is TRBJ2-7; tentatively, D is TRBD2 (6 bases). Deletions cut 7 bases from V and 2 bases from J, with 12 bases between. CDR1 MDHEN and CDR2 SYDVKM come from the germline V gene. The CDR3 consists of 13 residues. CDR3: CASKAGGAYEQYF. CDR3 bases: TGTGCCAGCAAAGCGGGCGGCGCCTACGAGCAGTACTTC.

The gene calls are TRBV7-2 and TRBJ2-3, with 8 bases identical to TRBD1. The CDR3 has 16 residues. The germline CDR1 and CDR2 sequences are SGHTA and FQGNSA. Trimming took 3 bases from V and 3 from J; bases not matched to a gene: 8. CDR3 amino acids: CASSLGGQGATDTQYF. In nucleotides, the CDR3 is TGTGCCAGCAGCTTGGGTGGCCAGGGGGCAACAGATACGCAGTATTTT.

Many counts were recorded for this clonotype. The rearrangement links TRBV9 to TRBJ2-3, with D possibly being TRBD1 (5 bases). The length of the CDR3 is 12 residues. V lost 6 bases and J 5 bases, leaving 10 bases between the germline ends. CDR1 and CDR2 (germline): SGDLS, YYNGEE. CDR3 protein: CASNKRGDTQYF. CDR3 DNA: TGTGCCAGCAACAAAAGGGGAGATACGCAGTATTTT. The whole variable domain, remainder taken from reference TRBV9 and TRBJ2-3, is DSGVTQTPKHLITATGQRVTLRCSPRSGDLSVYWYQQSLDQGLQFLIQYYNGEERAKGNILERFSAQQFPDLHSELNLSSLELGDSALYFCASNKRGDTQYFGPGTRLTVL.

This clonotype was seen ten or more times. J is TRBJ2-3 and V is TRBV2; D may be TRBD1 or TRBD2 (6 bases each). V was shortened by 8 bases and J by 4 bases, with 13 bases between the two germline ends. Germline-derived CDR1 and CDR2 are SNHLY and FYNNEI. The CDR3 length is 13 residues. CDR3 DNA: TGTGCCAGCTCTTGGGGGGCGCCAGATACGCAGTATTTT. Amino acid sequence: CASSWGAPDTQYF. The entire variable domain, with the rest obtained from reference TRBV2 and TRBJ2-3, is as follows: EPEVTQTPSHQVTQMGQEVILRCVPISNHLYFYWYRQILGQKVEFLVSFYNNEISEKSEIFDDQFSVERPDGSNFTLKIRSTKLEDSAMYFCASSWGAPDTQYFGPGTRLTVL.

This chain uses TRBV20-1 with TRBJ2-2; D possibly corresponds to TRBD2 (5 bases). This CDR3 is 13 amino acids long. Trimming pared 7 bases from V and 0 bases from J, leaving 9 bases between. Germline values: CDR1 DFQATT, CDR2 SNEGSKA (reference sequence). Here the CDR3 DNA reads TGCAGTGGCCGGAGGACGAACACCGGGGAGCTGTTTTTT. This codes for CSGRRTNTGELFF.

This clonotype was picked up a small number of times. The J gene is TRBJ1-6, the V gene TRBV7-3; D remains ambiguous. The CDR3 is 15 residues long. Germline V gene sequence: CDR1 SGHTA, CDR2 FQGTGA. The V gene lost 1 base and the J gene lost 10 bases, with 14 bases spanning the gap. The CDR3 DNA sequence: TGTGCCAGCAGCTTAAGACCTAGCCGTGGGTCACCCCTCCACTTT. Translated: CASSLRPSRGSPLHF.

The gene calls are TRBV25-1 and TRBJ2-1; 11 bases agree with TRBD2. Germline V gene data show CDR1 as MGHDK and CDR2 as SYGVNS. V gave up 4 bases and J gave up 0 bases; unmatched junction bases: 5. The CDR3 sequence is 17 residues long. The CDR3 reads CASSGGLAEISYNEQFF. DNA of the CDR3: TGTGCCAGCAGTGGGGGACTAGCGGAAATCTCCTACAATGAGCAGTTCTTC.